One sample yielded the 19 T cell receptor beta chains listed below, sequenced in a study of tumor-infiltrating lymphocytes in primary liver carcinoma. Investigators took RNA and DNA out together from 20-30 mg of unsorted bulk tissue. With a constant-region primer, TCR beta cDNA was made from approximately 510 ng of total RNA. TCR beta libraries came from three nested multiplex PCR rounds using slightly modified ARM-PCR. Primers for the first two PCR rounds were TRBV1-TRBV30 forward primers and a C-beta reverse primer (about 11 cycles per round). MiXCR, run by TCRdb on the multiplex PCR reads, gives a single entry per CDR3 protein. The sample records 75,000 to 80,000 distinct CDR3 sequences, 69% being singletons. Material for sequencing was tumor-adjacent normal liver tissue. All receptors come from a man in his forties or fifties with primary liver carcinoma and hepatitis B virus infection.

Regarding this clonotype: Just one base apart from a much larger clone, this may be a read error. V usage is TRBV5-5 and J usage is TRBJ2-6; D gene ambiguous. This CDR3 is built from 14 residues. Germline V gene lookup returns CDR1 SGHKS and CDR2 YYEKEE (reference sequence). CDR3 protein: CACSMWSGANVLTF. The CDR3 DNA is TGTGCCTGCAGCATGTGGTCTGGGGCCAACGTCCTGACTTTC.

V and J are TRBV29-1 and TRBJ1-1; 8 bases fit TRBD1. This CDR3 is built from 14 residues. Germline CDR1 reads SQVTM; CDR2 reads ANQGSEA. Trimming removed 6 bases from V and 10 bases from J; junction bases left unmatched: 16. The CDR3 protein is CSVLRTGMNTRAFF. Written as DNA, the CDR3 is TGCAGCGTCCTCCGGACAGGGATGAACACTAGAGCTTTCTTT.

Details on this clonotype: The junction does not match germline at one end; this may be a read error. The chain combines TRBV5-1 with TRBJ2-2; the D gene is possibly TRBD1 (6 bases). The germline gives CDR1 SGHRS, CDR2 YFSETQ. The length of the CDR3 is 16 residues. The chain's CDR3 is CASSLEAGALTGEMFF. CDR3 nucleotides: TGCGCCAGCAGCTTGGAGGCAGGGGCGCTTACCGGGGAGATGTTTTTT.

The chain is built from TRBV5-5 and TRBJ1-5; no clear D gene. The CDR3 consists of 13 residues. In germline, CDR1 is SGHKS, CDR2 YYEKEE (reference sequence). The CDR3: CVGNLDPDPPQHF. For the CDR3, the DNA is TGTGTCGGCAACTTGGATCCGGATCCGCCCCAGCATTTT.

Concerning this clonotype: A read error is possible here, since a much larger clone lies one base away. The V gene is TRBV5-5, the J gene TRBJ1-1; no definite D call. The CDR3 consists of 13 residues. Germline loops: CDR1 SGHKS, CDR2 YYEKEE (reference sequence). CDR3 residues: CTSTHRENTEAFF. DNA for the CDR3: TGTACCAGCACTCATAGGGAGAACACTGAAGCTTTCTTT.

V and J are TRBV10-2 and TRBJ2-3; TRBD2 matches 8 bases. V dropped 5 bases and J dropped 6; count of bases not matched to a gene: 13. The CDR3 consists of 16 residues. The germline V gene encodes CDR1 WSHSY and CDR2 SAAADI. The CDR3 protein is CASSWISGRSGDTQYF. CDR3 DNA: TGCGCCAGCAGTTGGATCAGCGGGAGATCCGGGGATACGCAGTATTTT.

There are many counts of this clonotype. The chain joins TRBV6-1 to TRBJ1-2; D is uncertain. The ends were cut back, 4 bases at V and 5 bases at J, with 8 bases in the middle. Germline CDR1 and CDR2: MNHNS and SASEGT. CDR3 length: 12 residues. This chain's CDR3 is CASSAPLYGYTF. The CDR3, as DNA: TGTGCCAGCAGTGCCCCCCTATATGGCTACACCTTC.

As regards this clonotype: This is likely a read error, given that the CDR3 carries no conserved phenylalanine or tryptophan at its end. The limits of the CDR3 on the DNA are not certain, so only TCRdb's listed CDR3 is given. The gene calls are TRBV11-2 and TRBJ2-3; TRBD1, the table's D call, lacks a check against the DNA. The CDR3 is 15 residues long, counting both termini. Germline lookup yields CDR1 SGHAT and CDR2 FQNNGV. The CDR3 reads CASSFHGGSTDTHYL.

Of note for this clonotype: Since no conserved phenylalanine or tryptophan closes the CDR3, a read error is the likely cause. The chain recombines TRBV4-3 with TRBJ1-2; D possibly corresponds to TRBD1 (6 bases). Per germline, CDR1 LGHNA and CDR2 YSLEER. V was shortened by 0 bases and J by 7 bases, with 21 bases between the two germline ends. This CDR3 is built from 17 residues. The CDR3 spells CASSQDGVGDKPFGYTS. In DNA, the CDR3 is TGCGCCAGCAGCCAAGATGGGGTGGGGGACAAGCCCTTTGGCTACACCTCC.

This clonotype appeared a single time. Mismatch with germline at one junction end may stem from a read error. The rearrangement joins TRBV11-2 to TRBJ2-5, with TRBD1 matching 7 bases. There are 16 residues in the CDR3. Germline CDR1 SGHAT, CDR2 FQNNGV. CDR3 bases: TGTGCCAGCAGCCAAACTCCTGGCAGGGGGAAAGAGACCAAGTGCTTC. The encoded protein is CASSQTPGRGKETKCF.

This clonotype was recorded only once. This chain uses TRBV11-2 with TRBJ2-1; weak D call: TRBD2 (5 bases). V was cut by 5 bases and J by 1 base, with 15 bases left in between. This CDR3 is built from 16 residues. The germline V gene has CDR1 SGHAT and CDR2 FQNNGV. DNA of the CDR3: TGTGCCAGCAGCCTCATGGGGAGAGCGTCCTACAATGAGCAGTTCTTC. Translating it yields CASSLMGRASYNEQFF. Supplemented by reference TRBV11-2 and TRBJ2-1, the full variable domain reads EAGVAQSPRYKIIEKRQSVAFWCNPISGHATLYWYQQILGQGPKLLIQFQNNGVVDDSQLPKDRFSAERLKGVDSTLKIQPAKLEDSAVYLCASSLMGRASYNEQFFGPGTRLTVL.

This rearrangement joins TRBV9 to TRBJ2-3; 12 bases are shared with TRBD2. The CDR3 runs 16 residues. The germline gives CDR1 SGDLS, CDR2 YYNGEE. With 2 bases clipped from V and 1 base from J, the junction kept 2 bases outside the gene matches. The CDR3 sequence: CASSVLAGGRTDTQYF. The DNA for the CDR3 is TGTGCCAGCAGCGTCCTAGCGGGAGGGCGCACAGATACGCAGTATTTT.

About this clonotype: Sequence at one end of the junction differs from germline and may be a read error. The chain recombines TRBV11-1 with TRBJ2-1, with 7 bases that match TRBD2. CDR3 length equals 15 residues. In germline, CDR1 is SGHAT, CDR2 FQDESV (reference sequence). The CDR3 DNA is TGTGTCAGCAACTCCTGGCCCACGGGGGGCAATGAGCAGTTCTTC. It yields the protein CVSNSWPTGGNEQFF.

Details on this clonotype: It may be a read error: a sequence one base away is much more abundant. The genes are TRBV11-1 and TRBJ2-1; a possible D gene is TRBD2 (5 bases). This CDR3 comprises 16 residues. Germline V gives CDR1 SGHAT, CDR2 FQDESV (reference sequence). CDR3 region: CASSLRVADSCNEQFF. The CDR3 nucleotides read TGTGCCAGCAGCCTCCGGGTGGCGGACTCCTGCAATGAGCAGTTCTTC.

The rearrangement links TRBV5-5 to TRBJ2-3, with D perhaps assigned TRBD1 or TRBD2 (5 bases each). This CDR3 comprises 15 residues. The V gene lost 2 bases and the J gene lost 4 bases, with 14 bases spanning the gap. From germline, CDR1 is SGHKS and CDR2 YYEKEE (reference sequence). The CDR3 nucleotides read TGTGCCAGCAGCTTCGGGGACGGGGAAGCAGATACGCAGTATTTT. Its translation: CASSFGDGEADTQYF.

The rearrangement joins TRBV29-1 to TRBJ2-3, with D tentatively TRBD1 or TRBD2 (5 bases each). Germline-derived CDR1 and CDR2 are SQVTM and ANQGSEA. The CDR3 length is 14 residues. The V gene lost 1 base and the J gene lost 4 bases, with 12 bases spanning the gap. The CDR3 protein is CSVEGGTISDTQYF. The CDR3 region has the DNA TGCAGCGTTGAAGGGGGGACCATCTCAGATACGCAGTATTTT.

The gene calls are TRBV6-2 or TRBV6-3 and TRBJ1-5; TRBD1 or TRBD2 may be the D gene (5 bases each). The tail of the sequence fits TRBJ2-3 better, so the J call may be wrong. CDR1 is MNHEY, CDR2 SVGEGT, per germline. The CDR3 is 13 amino acids. CDR3 in DNA: TGTGCCACTCAAGGGGACGGCAATCAGCCCCAGTATTTT. Protein: CATQGDGNQPQYF.

This clonotype was observed a handful of times. A single base separates this from a much larger clone, so it may be a read error. The V call is TRBV6-1, the J call TRBJ2-7, with 10 bases lining up with TRBD1. CDR1 is MNHNS and CDR2 is SASEGT in the germline V gene. The CDR3 is 15 amino acids. The junction had 12 bases not matched to a gene; V was cut back by 5 bases and J by 8 bases. In nucleotides, the CDR3 is TGTGCCAGCAGTCGTACAACGACAGGGGGCATTAAGCAGTACGTC. It translates to CASSRTTTGGIKQYV.

On this clonotype itself: This may come from a read error, since a much larger clone is one base off. This chain connects TRBV5-4 to TRBJ2-1; 10 nucleotides align to TRBD1. Germline assignment: CDR1 SGHNT and CDR2 YYREEE (reference sequence). After removal of 4 bases from V and 1 base from J, the junction contained 5 bases not matched to a gene. CDR3 length: 16 residues. CDR3 amino acids: CASSLDRGLSYNEQFF. In DNA form, the CDR3 reads TGTGCCAGCAGCCTTGACAGGGGGCTTTCCTACAATGAGCAGTTCTTC. The full variable domain, with the rest looked up from reference TRBV5-4 and TRBJ2-1, is ETGVTQSPTHLIKTRGQQVTLRCSSQSGHNTVSWYQQALGQGPQFIFQYYREEENGRGNFPPRFSGLQFPNYSSELNVNALELDDSALYLCASSLDRGLSYNEQFFGPGTRLTVL.